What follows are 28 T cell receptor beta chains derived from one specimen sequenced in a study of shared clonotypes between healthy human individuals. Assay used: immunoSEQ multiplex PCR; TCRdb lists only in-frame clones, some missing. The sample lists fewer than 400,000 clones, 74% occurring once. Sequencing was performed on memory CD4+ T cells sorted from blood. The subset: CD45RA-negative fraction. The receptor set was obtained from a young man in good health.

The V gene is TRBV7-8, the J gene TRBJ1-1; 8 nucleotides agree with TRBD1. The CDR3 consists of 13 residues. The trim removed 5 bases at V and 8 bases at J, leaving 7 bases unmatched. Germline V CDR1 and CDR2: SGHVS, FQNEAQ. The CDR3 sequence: CASSLRTGPEAFF. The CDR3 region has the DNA TGTGCCAGCAGCCTTCGGACAGGGCCCGAAGCTTTCTTT.

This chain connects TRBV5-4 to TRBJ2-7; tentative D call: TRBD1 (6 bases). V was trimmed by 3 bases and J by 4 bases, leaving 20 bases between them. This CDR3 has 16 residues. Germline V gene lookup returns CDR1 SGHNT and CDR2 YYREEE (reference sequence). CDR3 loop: CASSYGDKFRGYEQYF. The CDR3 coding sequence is TGTGCCAGCAGCTACGGGGACAAGTTCAGGGGTTACGAGCAGTACTTC.

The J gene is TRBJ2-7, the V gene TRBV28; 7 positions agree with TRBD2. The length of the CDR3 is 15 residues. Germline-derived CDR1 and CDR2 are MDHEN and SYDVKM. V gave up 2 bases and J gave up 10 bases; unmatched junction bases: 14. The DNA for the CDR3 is TGTGCCAGCAGTTTAGGTACGGGGAGGGATGCGCGACAGTACTTC. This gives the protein CASSLGTGRDARQYF.

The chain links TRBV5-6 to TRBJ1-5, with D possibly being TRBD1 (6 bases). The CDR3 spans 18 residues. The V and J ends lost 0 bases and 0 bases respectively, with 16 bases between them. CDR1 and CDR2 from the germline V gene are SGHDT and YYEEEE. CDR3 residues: CASSLGKGGTYSNQPQHF. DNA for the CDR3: TGTGCCAGCAGCTTGGGAAAGGGGGGGACATATAGCAATCAGCCCCAGCATTTT.

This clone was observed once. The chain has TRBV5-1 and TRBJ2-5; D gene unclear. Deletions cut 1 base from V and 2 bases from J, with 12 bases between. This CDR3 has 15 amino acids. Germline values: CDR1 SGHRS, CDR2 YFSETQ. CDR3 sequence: CASSLFGQYQETQYF. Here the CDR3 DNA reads TGCGCCAGCAGCTTGTTCGGCCAGTATCAAGAGACCCAGTACTTC.

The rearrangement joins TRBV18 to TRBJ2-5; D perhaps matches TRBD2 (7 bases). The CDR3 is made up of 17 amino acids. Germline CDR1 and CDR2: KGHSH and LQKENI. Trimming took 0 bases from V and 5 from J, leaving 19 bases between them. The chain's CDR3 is CASSPPSGGKKGETQYF. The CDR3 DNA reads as TGTGCCAGCTCACCACCGTCGGGGGGCAAGAAGGGTGAGACCCAGTACTTC.

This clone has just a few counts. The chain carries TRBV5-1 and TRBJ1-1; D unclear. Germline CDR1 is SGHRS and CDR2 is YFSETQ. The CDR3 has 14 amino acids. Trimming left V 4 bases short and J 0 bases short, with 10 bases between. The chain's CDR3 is CASSAQEMNTEAFF. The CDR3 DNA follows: TGCGCCAGCAGCGCGCAGGAGATGAACACTGAAGCTTTCTTT.

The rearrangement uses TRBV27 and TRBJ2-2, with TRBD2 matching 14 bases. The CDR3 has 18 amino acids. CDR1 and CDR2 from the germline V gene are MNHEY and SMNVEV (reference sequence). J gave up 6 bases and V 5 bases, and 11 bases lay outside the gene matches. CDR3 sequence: CASSPGGTSGSSAGELFF. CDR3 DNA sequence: TGTGCCAGCAGTCCAGGGGGGACTAGCGGGAGTTCTGCCGGGGAGCTGTTTTTT.

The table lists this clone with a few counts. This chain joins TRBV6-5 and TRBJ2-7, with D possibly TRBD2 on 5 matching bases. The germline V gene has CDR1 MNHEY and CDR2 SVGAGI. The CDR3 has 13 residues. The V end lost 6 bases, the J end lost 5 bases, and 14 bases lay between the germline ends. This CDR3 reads CASRPWAGNEQYF. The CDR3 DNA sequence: TGTGCCAGCAGACCATGGGCCGGGAACGAGCAGTACTTC.

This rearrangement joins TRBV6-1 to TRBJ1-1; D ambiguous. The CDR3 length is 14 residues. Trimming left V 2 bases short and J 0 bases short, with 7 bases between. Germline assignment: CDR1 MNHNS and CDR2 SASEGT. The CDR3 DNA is TGTGCCAGCAGTGAACCAGGCCTGAACACTGAAGCTTTCTTT. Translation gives CASSEPGLNTEAFF.

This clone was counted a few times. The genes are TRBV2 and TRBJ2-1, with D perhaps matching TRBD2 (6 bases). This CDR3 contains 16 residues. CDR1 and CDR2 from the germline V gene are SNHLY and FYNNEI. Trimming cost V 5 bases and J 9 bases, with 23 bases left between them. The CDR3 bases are TGTGCCAGCAGTCGGACTACCCTAGGGTCTCCAACTGAGCAGTTCTTC. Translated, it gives CASSRTTLGSPTEQFF.

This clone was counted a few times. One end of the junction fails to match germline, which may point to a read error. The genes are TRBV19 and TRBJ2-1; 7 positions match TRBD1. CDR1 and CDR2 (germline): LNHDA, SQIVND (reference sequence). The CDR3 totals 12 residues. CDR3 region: CASSKTGNGQFF. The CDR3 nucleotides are TGTGCCAGTAGTAAGACAGGGAATGGGCAGTTCTTC.

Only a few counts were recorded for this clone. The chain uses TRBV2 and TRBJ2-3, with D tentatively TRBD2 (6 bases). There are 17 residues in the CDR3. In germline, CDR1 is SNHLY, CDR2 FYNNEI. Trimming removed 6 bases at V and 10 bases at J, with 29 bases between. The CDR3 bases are TGTGCCAGCAGGGAAAGCTTAAAGACTAGTTTGAGGGTGTCGCAGTATTTT. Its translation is CASRESLKTSLRVSQYF.

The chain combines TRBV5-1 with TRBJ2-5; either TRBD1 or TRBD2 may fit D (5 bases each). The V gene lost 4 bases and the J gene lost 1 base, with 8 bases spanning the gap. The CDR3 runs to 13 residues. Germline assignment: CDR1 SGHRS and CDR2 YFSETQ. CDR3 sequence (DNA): TGCGCCAGCAGCCGGGACGGCCAAGAGACCCAGTACTTC. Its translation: CASSRDGQETQYF.

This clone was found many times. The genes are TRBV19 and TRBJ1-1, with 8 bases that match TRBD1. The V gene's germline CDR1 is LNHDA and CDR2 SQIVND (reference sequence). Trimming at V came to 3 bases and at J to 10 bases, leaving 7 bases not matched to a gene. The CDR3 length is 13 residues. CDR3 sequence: CASSIGQGGGAFF. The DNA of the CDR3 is TGTGCCAGTAGTATTGGACAGGGCGGCGGAGCTTTCTTT.

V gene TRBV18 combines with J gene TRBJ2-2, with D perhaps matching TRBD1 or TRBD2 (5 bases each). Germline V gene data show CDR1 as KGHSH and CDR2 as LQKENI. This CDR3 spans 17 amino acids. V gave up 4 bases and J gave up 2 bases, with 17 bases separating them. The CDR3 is CASSQAGTTLNTGELFF. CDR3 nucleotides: TGTGCCAGCTCACAAGCCGGGACCACGCTTAACACCGGGGAGCTGTTTTTT.

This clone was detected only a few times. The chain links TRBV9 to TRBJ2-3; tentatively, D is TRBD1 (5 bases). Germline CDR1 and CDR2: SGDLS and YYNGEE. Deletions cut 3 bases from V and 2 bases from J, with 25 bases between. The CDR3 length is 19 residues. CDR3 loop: CASSASLGRVTPHTDTQYF. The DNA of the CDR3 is TGTGCCAGCAGCGCGAGCTTGGGCAGGGTCACACCCCACACAGATACGCAGTATTTT.

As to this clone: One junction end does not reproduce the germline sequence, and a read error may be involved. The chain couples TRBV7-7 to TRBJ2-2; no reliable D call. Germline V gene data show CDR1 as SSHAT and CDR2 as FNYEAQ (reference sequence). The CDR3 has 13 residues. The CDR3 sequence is CASSLDWTGELFF. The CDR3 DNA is TGTGCTAGCAGCTTGGATTGGACCGGGGAGCTGTTTTTT.

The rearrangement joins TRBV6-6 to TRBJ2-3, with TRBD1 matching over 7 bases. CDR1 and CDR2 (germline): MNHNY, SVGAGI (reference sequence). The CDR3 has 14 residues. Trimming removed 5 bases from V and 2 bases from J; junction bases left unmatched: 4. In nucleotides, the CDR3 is TGTGCCAGCAGTAGGGGGACAGACACAGATACGCAGTATTTT. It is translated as CASSRGTDTDTQYF.

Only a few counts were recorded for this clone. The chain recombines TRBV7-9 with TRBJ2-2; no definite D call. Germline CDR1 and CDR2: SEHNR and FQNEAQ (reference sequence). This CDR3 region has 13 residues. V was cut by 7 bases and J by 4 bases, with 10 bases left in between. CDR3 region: CASTDHGTGELFF. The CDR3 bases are TGTGCCAGCACCGATCACGGCACCGGGGAGCTGTTTTTT.

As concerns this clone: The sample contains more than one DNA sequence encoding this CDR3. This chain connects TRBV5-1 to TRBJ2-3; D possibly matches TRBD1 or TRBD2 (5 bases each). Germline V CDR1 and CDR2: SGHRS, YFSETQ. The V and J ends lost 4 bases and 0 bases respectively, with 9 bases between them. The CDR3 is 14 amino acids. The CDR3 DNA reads TGCGCCAGCAGCCCGGGACGGAGCACAGATACGCAGTATTTT. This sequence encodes CASSPGRSTDTQYF.

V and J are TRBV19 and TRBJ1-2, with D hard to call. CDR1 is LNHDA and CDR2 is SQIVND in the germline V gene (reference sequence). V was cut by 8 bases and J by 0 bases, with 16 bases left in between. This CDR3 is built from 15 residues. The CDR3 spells CASSPLGTTNYGYTF. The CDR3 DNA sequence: TGTGCCAGTTCCCCCCTGGGAACTACTAACTATGGCTACACCTTC.

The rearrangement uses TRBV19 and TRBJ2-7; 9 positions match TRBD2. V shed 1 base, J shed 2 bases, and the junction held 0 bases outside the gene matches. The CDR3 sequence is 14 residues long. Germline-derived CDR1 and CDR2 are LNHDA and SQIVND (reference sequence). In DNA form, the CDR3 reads TGTGCCAGTAGTATAGTAGCGGGAGCCTACGAGCAGTACTTC. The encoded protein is CASSIVAGAYEQYF.

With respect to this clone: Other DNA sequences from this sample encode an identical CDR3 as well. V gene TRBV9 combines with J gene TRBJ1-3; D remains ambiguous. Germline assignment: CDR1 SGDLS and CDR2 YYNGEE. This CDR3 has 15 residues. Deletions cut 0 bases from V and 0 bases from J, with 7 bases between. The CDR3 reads CASSVVGSSGNTIYF. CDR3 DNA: TGTGCCAGCAGCGTAGTGGGAAGCTCTGGAAACACCATATATTTT.

The CDR3 DNA reads TGTGCCAGCAGCGGCGACAGCTCCTACAATGAGCAGTTCTTC. Its protein product is CASSGDSSYNEQFF. The chain carries TRBV6-5 and TRBJ2-1, with D tentatively TRBD1 (5 bases). The germline V gene has CDR1 MNHEY and CDR2 SVGAGI. The CDR3 runs to 14 residues. Trimming shortened V by 6 bases and J by 0 bases, and 9 bases separated the two germline ends.

The CDR3 sequence: CASSAAYEQYF. The CDR3 nucleotides read TGTGCCAGCAGCGCGGCCTACGAGCAGTACTTC. This chain connects TRBV25-1 to TRBJ2-7; D is uncertain. V gave up 6 bases and J gave up 2 bases, with 5 bases separating them. This CDR3 is 11 amino acids long. Germline CDR1 reads MGHDK; CDR2 reads SYGVNS.

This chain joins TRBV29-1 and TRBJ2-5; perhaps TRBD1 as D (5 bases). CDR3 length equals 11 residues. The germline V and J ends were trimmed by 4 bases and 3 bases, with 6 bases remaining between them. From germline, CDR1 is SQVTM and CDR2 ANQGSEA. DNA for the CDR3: TGCAGCGTTGCCAGGGAAGAGACCCAGTACTTC. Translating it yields CSVAREETQYF.

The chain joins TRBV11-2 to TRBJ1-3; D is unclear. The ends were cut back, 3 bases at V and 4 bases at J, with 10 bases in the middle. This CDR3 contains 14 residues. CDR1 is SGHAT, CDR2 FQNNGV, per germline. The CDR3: CASSFAYQGNTIYF. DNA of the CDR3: TGTGCCAGCAGCTTCGCGTATCAGGGAAACACCATATATTTT.